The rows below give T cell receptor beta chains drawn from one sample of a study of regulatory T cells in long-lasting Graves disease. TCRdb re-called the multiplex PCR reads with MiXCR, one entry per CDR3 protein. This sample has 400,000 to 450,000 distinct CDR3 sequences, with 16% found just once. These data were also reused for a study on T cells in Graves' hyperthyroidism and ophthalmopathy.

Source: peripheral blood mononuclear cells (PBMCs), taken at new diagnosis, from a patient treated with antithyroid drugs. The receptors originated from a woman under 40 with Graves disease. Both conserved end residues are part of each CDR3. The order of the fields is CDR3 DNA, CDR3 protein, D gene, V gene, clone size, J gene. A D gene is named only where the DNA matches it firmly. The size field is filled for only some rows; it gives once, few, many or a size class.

CDR3 DNA: TGTGCCAGCAGTGAAGCGGGACCCTATAATTCACCCCTCCACTTT
CDR3 protein: CASSEAGPYNSPLHF
D gene: .
V gene: TRBV2
clone size: many
J gene: TRBJ1-6

CDR3 DNA: TGTGCTAGCAGCTTCAGGGGCGCGACCGGGGAGCTGTTTTTT
CDR3 protein: CASSFRGATGELFF
D gene: .
V gene: TRBV7-7
clone size: .
J gene: TRBJ2-2

CDR3 DNA: TGTGCCAGTGCCGGGCCCGATGATGAGCAGTTCTTC
CDR3 protein: CASAGPDDEQFF
D gene: .
V gene: TRBV27
clone size: few
J gene: TRBJ2-1

CDR3 DNA: TGCGCCAGCAGCTTCCGGGGTGAGGTCAATCAGCCCCAGCATTTT
CDR3 protein: CASSFRGEVNQPQHF
D gene: .
V gene: TRBV5-1
clone size: few
J gene: TRBJ1-5

CDR3 DNA: TGTGCCAGCAGCTTAGAGTATGGGACAGACTATGGCTACACCTTC
CDR3 protein: CASSLEYGTDYGYTF
D gene: TRBD1
V gene: TRBV11-2
clone size: many
J gene: TRBJ1-2

CDR3 DNA: TGTGCCAGCAGCGACTGGGGGGGGGACAATGAGCAGTTCTTC
CDR3 protein: CASSDWGGDNEQFF
D gene: TRBD2
V gene: TRBV9
clone size: few
J gene: TRBJ2-1

CDR3 DNA: TGCGCCAGCAGCCAAGATCGATGGGAAAAAGCCAAAAACATTCAGTACTTC
CDR3 protein: CASSQDRWEKAKNIQYF
D gene: .
V gene: TRBV4-1
clone size: .
J gene: TRBJ2-4

CDR3 DNA: TGTGCCAGCAGCGGGGGGACTAACTATGGCTACACCTTC
CDR3 protein: CASSGGTNYGYTF
D gene: .
V gene: TRBV5-5
clone size: many
J gene: TRBJ1-2

CDR3 DNA: TGTGCCAGCACCCGGGGCGGGGGCGATCAGCCCCAGCATTTT
CDR3 protein: CASTRGGGDQPQHF
D gene: .
V gene: TRBV7-9
clone size: few
J gene: TRBJ1-5

CDR3 DNA: TGTGCCAGCAGCGACGGGTGGCATCCCTCTGGGGCCAACGTCCTGACTTTC
CDR3 protein: CASSDGWHPSGANVLTF
D gene: .
V gene: TRBV6-2/TRBV6-3
clone size: .
J gene: TRBJ2-6

CDR3 DNA: TGTGCCAGCAGCTTAGATCCCCCAGCGGGAGGGCCGGGCAATGAGCAGTTCTTC
CDR3 protein: CASSLDPPAGGPGNEQFF
D gene: TRBD2
V gene: TRBV7-2
clone size: few
J gene: TRBJ2-1

CDR3 DNA: TGCGCCAGCAGCCAAGATTGGACAACTAGCACAGATACGCAGTATTTT
CDR3 protein: CASSQDWTTSTDTQYF
D gene: .
V gene: TRBV4-1
clone size: many
J gene: TRBJ2-3

CDR3 DNA: TGTGCCAGCAACTCCGGCCACCATGGCTACACCTTC
CDR3 protein: CASNSGHHGYTF
D gene: .
V gene: TRBV7-2
clone size: many
J gene: TRBJ1-2